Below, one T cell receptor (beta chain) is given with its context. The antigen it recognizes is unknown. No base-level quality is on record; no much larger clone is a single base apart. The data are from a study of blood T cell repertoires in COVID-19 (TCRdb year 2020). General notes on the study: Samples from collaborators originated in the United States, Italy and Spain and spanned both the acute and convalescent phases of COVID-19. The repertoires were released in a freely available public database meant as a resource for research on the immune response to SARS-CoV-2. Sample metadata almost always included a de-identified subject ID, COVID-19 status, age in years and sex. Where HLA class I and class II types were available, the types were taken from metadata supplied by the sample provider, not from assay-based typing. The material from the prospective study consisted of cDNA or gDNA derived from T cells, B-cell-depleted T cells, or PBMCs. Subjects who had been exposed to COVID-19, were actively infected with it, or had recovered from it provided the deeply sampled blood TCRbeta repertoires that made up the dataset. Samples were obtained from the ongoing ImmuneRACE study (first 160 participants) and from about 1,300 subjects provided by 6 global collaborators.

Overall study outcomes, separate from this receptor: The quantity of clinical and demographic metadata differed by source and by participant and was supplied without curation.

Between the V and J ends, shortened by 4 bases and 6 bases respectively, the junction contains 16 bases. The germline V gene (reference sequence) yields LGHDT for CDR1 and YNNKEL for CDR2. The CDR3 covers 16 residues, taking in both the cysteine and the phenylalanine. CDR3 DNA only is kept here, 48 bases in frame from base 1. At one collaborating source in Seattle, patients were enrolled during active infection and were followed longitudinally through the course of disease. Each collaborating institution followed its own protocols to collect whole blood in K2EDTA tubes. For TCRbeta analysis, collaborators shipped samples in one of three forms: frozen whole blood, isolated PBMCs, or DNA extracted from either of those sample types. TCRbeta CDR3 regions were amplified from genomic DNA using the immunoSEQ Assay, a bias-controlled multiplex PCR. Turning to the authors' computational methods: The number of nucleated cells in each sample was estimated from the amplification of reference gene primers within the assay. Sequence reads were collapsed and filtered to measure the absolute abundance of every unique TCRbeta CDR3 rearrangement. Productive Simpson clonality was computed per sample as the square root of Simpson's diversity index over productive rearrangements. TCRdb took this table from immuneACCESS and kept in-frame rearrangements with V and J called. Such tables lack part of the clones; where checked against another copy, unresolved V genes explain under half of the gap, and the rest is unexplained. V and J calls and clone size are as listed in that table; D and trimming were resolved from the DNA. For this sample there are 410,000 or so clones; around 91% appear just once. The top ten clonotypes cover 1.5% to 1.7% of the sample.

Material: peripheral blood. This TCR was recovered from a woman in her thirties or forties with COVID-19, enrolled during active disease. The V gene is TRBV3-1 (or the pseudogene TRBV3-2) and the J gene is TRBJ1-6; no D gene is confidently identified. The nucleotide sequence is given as TGTGCCAGCAGCCGCCGGGTTATTCCGGTTAATTCACCCCTCCACTTT. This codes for CASSRRVIPVNSPLHF.